The sample holds many counts of the clone carrying this T cell receptor beta chain. Its antigen remains unknown. Peripheral blood was collected from the related graft donor on the marrow donation day. This entry is derived from a study of T cells after posttransplantation cyclophosphamide. Whole-study findings and limits: Recipient CMV seropositivity and CMV reactivation strongly tracked TRB clonality. Blood and skin or GI T cell repertoires showed limited TRB overlap. Later post-transplant blood repertoires were often dominated by donor CD8+ memory clones.

The protocol was immunoSEQ multiplex PCR, while the TCRdb copy is restricted to in-frame clones and leaves out a portion. Captured here are about 44,000 clones, none seen once; the top ten comprise approximately 2.4%. Germline V lookup: CDR1 LNHNV, CDR2 YYDKDF (reference sequence). CDR3 length equals 12 residues. Trimming took off 9 bases at V and 6 bases at J, with 14 bases between the two ends. This TCR was recovered from a man aged 40-49 years in good health, CMV-negative, and a related stem cell transplant donor. This chain connects TRBV15 to TRBJ2-5; D is unresolved. Sequenced input: PBMCs. The CDR3 is CATPLGHKTQYF. The DNA of the CDR3 is TGTGCCACTCCTCTGGGCCATAAGACCCAGTACTTC.